The text below deals with one T cell receptor (beta chain). The antigen remains unidentified. These data come from a study of identical twins. Points from the study as a whole: Within beta out-of-frame sequences, the excess sharing observed between twins was weaker. Memory repertoires lacked the insertion deficit that abundant cord blood beta clonotypes showed.

Unique molecular identifiers were present on the cDNA, which also gained a universal primer site by template switching. TCRdb used MiXCR to reprocess the 5' RACE reads, holding one entry per CDR3 protein. Of 300,000 to 400,000 distinct CDR3 sequences in the sample, around 9.7% were seen once. The sequenced sample consisted of naive T cells sorted from blood. This sequence was found in a woman in her forties or fifties in good health.

The CDR3 nucleotides read TGCAGTGCTAGAGAGGAGGCAGGGTTTTATCGAGCTTTCTTT. Translating gives CSAREEAGFYRAFF. The chain employs TRBV20-1 and TRBJ1-1; tentatively, D is TRBD1 (5 bases). V lost 0 bases and J 10 bases, leaving 18 bases between the germline ends. The CDR3 loop spans 14 amino acids. Germline CDR1 reads DFQATT; CDR2 reads SNEGSKA (reference sequence).